The present T cell receptor (beta chain) was sequenced within a study of blood T cell repertoires in COVID-19. Overall study: Samples taken during acute and convalescent COVID-19 were collected in the United States, Italy and Spain.

Everyone who took part was roughly 18 to 89 years old, and they came from about two dozen US areas. Categorization into cohorts depended on clinical history that participants reported. V gave up 5 bases and J gave up 1 base, with 12 bases separating them. The CDR3 loop spans 13 amino acids. Germline V CDR1 and CDR2: SQVTM, ANQGSEA. Assay: immunoSEQ multiplex PCR; the TCRdb copy retains only in-frame clones and omits some. The table lists fewer than 200,000 clones, 88% of them singletons. The V call is TRBV29-1, the J call TRBJ2-7; D is ambiguous. Sample: PBMCs or T cells enriched from blood (not recorded which). The receptor's source is a woman younger than 30 who had recovered from COVID-19. The CDR3 DNA is TGCAGCGTTATATGGCCGATTTCCTACGAGCAGTACTTC. Translation gives CSVIWPISYEQYF.